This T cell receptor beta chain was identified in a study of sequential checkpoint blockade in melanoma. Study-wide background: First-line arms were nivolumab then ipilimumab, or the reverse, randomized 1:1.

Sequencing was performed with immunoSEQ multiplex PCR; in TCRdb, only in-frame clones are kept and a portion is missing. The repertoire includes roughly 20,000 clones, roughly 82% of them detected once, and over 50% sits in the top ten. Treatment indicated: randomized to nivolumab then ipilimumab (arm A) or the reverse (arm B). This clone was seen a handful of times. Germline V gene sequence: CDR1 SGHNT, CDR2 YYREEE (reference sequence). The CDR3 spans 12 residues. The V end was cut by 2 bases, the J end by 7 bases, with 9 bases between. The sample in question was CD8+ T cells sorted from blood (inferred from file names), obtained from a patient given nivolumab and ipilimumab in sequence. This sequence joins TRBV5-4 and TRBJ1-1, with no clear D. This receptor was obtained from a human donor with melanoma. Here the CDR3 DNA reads TGTGCCAGCAGCTTCGGGGAAAGTGAAGCTTTCTTT. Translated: CASSFGESEAFF.